The source of this T cell receptor beta chain is a study of blood T cell repertoires in COVID-19. Overall study context: Spain, Italy and the United States supplied samples that represented acute and convalescent COVID-19. T cells, B-cell-depleted T cells, or PBMCs provided the cDNA or gDNA that served as material.

CDR3 length: 14 residues. Trimming at V came to 8 bases and at J to 7 bases, leaving 6 bases not matched to a gene. Germline loops: CDR1 SNHLY, CDR2 FYNNEI. Original handling: From reference gene primer amplification, estimates of nucleated cell counts were derived. Here immunoSEQ multiplex PCR was the method, and the copy in TCRdb shows in-frame clones only, minus some. V and J calls and clone size come straight from that table; D and trimming were deduced from the DNA. Among about 220,000 clones listed, 65% to 85% were seen once. The rearrangement uses TRBV2 and TRBJ2-2; 11 bases are a match to TRBD1. The clonotype originates from a woman between 25 and 40 years old who had recovered from COVID-19. Sequencing input: peripheral blood. The CDR3 sequence is CASGTGGRFGELFF. CDR3 in DNA: TGTGCCAGCGGGACAGGGGGACGGTTCGGGGAGCTGTTTTTT.